The 11 T cell receptor beta chains in this list originate from one sample, sequenced in a study of cytomegalovirus exposure and HLA in healthy donors. Primers included in the PCR were 60 Vbeta and 13 Jbeta primers. Profiling relied on immunoSEQ multiplex PCR, and the TCRdb table lists in-frame clones only, not all of them. The table records around 90,000 clones, less than 70% of them present only once. Sequencing was done on a sample of PBMCs. These receptors originate from a human donor in good health.

V gene TRBV7-2 combines with J gene TRBJ1-3; TRBD1 is a possible D gene (6 bases). Trimming removed 6 bases from V and 0 bases from J, with 12 bases in between. The CDR3 loop spans 15 amino acids. CDR1 is SGHTA, CDR2 FQGNSA, per germline. CDR3 amino acids: CASRTGPSSGNTIYF. CDR3 bases: TGTGCCAGCAGAACAGGGCCCAGCTCTGGAAACACCATATATTTT.

This clone was recorded a few times. CDR3 in amino acids: CASSFRTSVTDTQYF. DNA for the CDR3: TGTGCCAGCAGCTTCCGGACTAGCGTCACAGATACGCAGTATTTT. The chain has TRBV5-5 and TRBJ2-3; 9 nucleotides align to TRBD2. The germline V gene has CDR1 SGHKS and CDR2 YYEKEE (reference sequence). The junction had 3 bases not matched to a gene; V was cut back by 2 bases and J by 2 bases. This CDR3 region has 15 residues. Full variable domain (remainder filled in from reference TRBV5-5 and TRBJ2-3): DAGVTQSPTHLIKTRGQQVTLRCSPISGHKSVSWYQQVLGQGPQFIFQYYEKEERGRGNFPDRFSARQFPNYSSELNVNALLLGDSALYLCASSFRTSVTDTQYFGPGTRLTVL.

V is TRBV18 and J is TRBJ1-6, with a tentative D call TRBD1 (5 bases). V lost 4 bases to trimming and J lost 5 bases, with 12 bases between them. CDR3 length: 15 amino acids. Germline values: CDR1 KGHSH, CDR2 LQKENI. DNA of the CDR3: TGTGCCAGCTCACTCCAGGGAATGGATAATTCACCCCTCCACTTT. Encoded protein: CASSLQGMDNSPLHF. The entire variable domain, with the rest obtained from reference TRBV18 and TRBJ1-6, is as follows: NAGVMQNPRHLVRRRGQEARLRCSPMKGHSHVYWYRQLPEEGLKFMVYLQKENIIDESGMPKERFSAEFPKEGPSILRIQQVVRGDSAAYFCASSLQGMDNSPLHFGNGTRLTVT.

The V and J genes are TRBV6-4 and TRBJ2-2; D is unclear. Germline CDR1 reads MRHNA; CDR2 reads SNTAGT. The V and J ends lost 8 bases and 4 bases respectively, with 8 bases between them. The length of the CDR3 is 12 residues. CDR3 nucleotides: TGTGCCAGCGGCCTGGTCACCGGGGAGCTGTTTTTT. Its translation is CASGLVTGELFF.

The chain combines TRBV18 with TRBJ1-5; TRBD1 aligns across 7 bases. V shed 3 bases and J 6 bases; nucleotides not matched to a gene: 8. Germline V CDR1 and CDR2: KGHSH, LQKENI. CDR3 length equals 15 residues. In nucleotides, the CDR3 is TGTGCCAGCTCACCGTCGACAGGGAAGGGTCAGCCCCAGCATTTT. Translating gives CASSPSTGKGQPQHF.

This clone occurred once. The chain carries TRBV7-9 and TRBJ2-2; D perhaps matches TRBD2 (6 bases). V was pared by 5 bases and J by 7 bases, with 8 bases between. The CDR3 consists of 12 residues. Germline CDR1 is SEHNR and CDR2 is FQNEAQ (reference sequence). The CDR3 reads CASSPDYGELFF. Written as DNA, the CDR3 is TGTGCCAGCAGCCCGGACTACGGGGAGCTGTTTTTT. The whole variable domain, remainder taken from reference TRBV7-9 and TRBJ2-2, is DTGVSQNPRHKITKRGQNVTFRCDPISEHNRLYWYRQTLGQGPEFLTYFQNEAQLEKSRLLSDRFSAERPKGSFSTLEIQRTEQGDSAMYLCASSPDYGELFFGEGSRLTVL.

The V and J genes are TRBV25-1 and TRBJ2-2, with 7 nucleotides matching TRBD1. V dropped 6 bases and J dropped 7; count of bases not matched to a gene: 8. The CDR3 has 14 residues. Germline values: CDR1 MGHDK, CDR2 SYGVNS. CDR3 coding DNA: TGTGCCAGCAGACCCTCAGGGGGTGGCGGGGAGCTGTTTTTT. It is translated as CASRPSGGGGELFF.

This clone was recorded once. The chain uses TRBV9 and TRBJ2-1, with TRBD1 matching 7 bases. The CDR3 sequence is 14 residues long. Germline loops: CDR1 SGDLS, CDR2 YYNGEE. V shed 0 bases, J shed 8 bases, and the junction held 5 bases outside the gene matches. The DNA of the CDR3 is TGTGCCAGCAGCGTAGTATCGGGGACAGATGAGCAGTTCTTC. This translates into CASSVVSGTDEQFF.

The J gene is TRBJ2-1, the V gene TRBV7-3, with D possibly being TRBD2 (6 bases). CDR1 is SGHTA and CDR2 is FQGTGA in the germline V gene. V gave up 5 bases and J gave up 10 bases, with 21 bases separating them. The CDR3 is 15 residues long. The CDR3 sequence: CASSPSGTRPWEQFF. The DNA for the CDR3 is TGTGCCAGCAGCCCCTCCGGGACTCGGCCATGGGAGCAGTTCTTC.

This clone was recorded a few times. This chain links TRBV5-4 with TRBJ2-7, with a possible D match to TRBD2 (6 bases). Trimming stripped 0 bases from V and 7 bases from J, with 14 bases between. This CDR3 contains 14 residues. The V gene's germline CDR1 is SGHNT and CDR2 YYREEE (reference sequence). In DNA, the CDR3 is TGTGCCAGCAGCTTGGTAGGGGAGGCTCGGGAGCAGTACTTC. It yields the protein CASSLVGEAREQYF.

This rearrangement joins TRBV7-6 to TRBJ2-1; 8 positions agree with TRBD1. This CDR3 contains 16 residues. V lost 5 bases, J lost 6 bases, and 12 bases stayed unmatched. From germline, CDR1 is SGHVS and CDR2 FNYEAQ. CDR3 sequence (DNA): TGTGCCAGCAGCCACGACAGGGGCGGACGAACCAATGAGCAGTTCTTC. Its protein is CASSHDRGGRTNEQFF.